This T cell receptor (beta chain) was identified in a study of cytomegalovirus exposure and HLA in healthy donors. About the study: Earlier, approximately 180 million T cells were analyzed, and some 120 million unique TCR beta sequences were found among them.

Study-level points and caveats: DRB1 had the most TCR associations and HLA-C the fewest, a later analysis found, with rates varying by HLA locus. Productive rates of about 87% or about 30% were seen for most TCR beta V segments in an earlier analysis. It is likely that the observed cluster of highly shared sequence variants was a sequencing artifact.

With regard to this clone: What it recognizes is unknown.

It was with 60 Vbeta and 13 Jbeta primers that the PCR ran. Some clones are missing from TCRdb's copy, which holds only in-frame ones; the method was immunoSEQ multiplex PCR. The table records 200,000 to 250,000 clones, approximately 87% of them present only once. The germline V and J ends were trimmed by 7 bases and 6 bases, with 15 bases remaining between them. The CDR3 runs to 14 residues. Germline V gene data show CDR1 as WSHSY and CDR2 as SAAADI. Sequenced input: PBMCs. This TCR was recovered from a human donor in good health. The V gene is TRBV10-2, the J gene TRBJ2-2, with a weak D call TRBD2 (6 bases). The CDR3 region has the DNA TGCGCCAGCACGGGACTCCGCCGATCCGGGGAGCTGTTTTTT. Translated, it gives CASTGLRRSGELFF.